These 2 T cell receptor beta chains were all obtained from the same sample, sequenced in a study of blood T cell repertoires in COVID-19. Using immunoSEQ multiplex PCR, the repertoire was profiled, and TCRdb retains in-frame clones only, with some absent. This sample has approximately 300,000 clones; roughly 89% occur once, and the top ten carry approximately 5.5%. Sequenced: PBMCs or T cells enriched from blood (not recorded which). Receptor source: a man in his 60s who had recovered from COVID-19.

This clone was found once. The chain employs TRBV3-1 (or the pseudogene TRBV3-2) and TRBJ1-4; D is unclear. CDR3 length: 16 amino acids. Trimming stripped 4 bases from V and 0 bases from J, with 12 bases between. Per the germline V gene, CDR1 is LGHDT and CDR2 is YNNKEL (reference sequence). The CDR3 region has the DNA TGTGCCAGCAGCCCGGCCGGGTTAGCAACTAATGAAAAACTGTTTTTT. The encoded protein is CASSPAGLATNEKLFF.

V is TRBV3-1 (or the pseudogene TRBV3-2) and J is TRBJ1-1; weak D call: TRBD1 (5 bases). V lost 4 bases, J lost 4 bases, and 22 bases lay in between. Looked up from germline, CDR1 is LGHDT and CDR2 is YNNKEL (reference sequence). The CDR3 contains 17 residues. CDR3 DNA sequence: TGTGCCAGCAGCCCGGGGGGTTTTTGGTCGTTGGGCACTGAAGCTTTCTTT. It encodes CASSPGGFWSLGTEAFF.